This T cell receptor (beta chain) was observed in a study of blood T cell repertoires in COVID-19. Study-wide context: Samples representing acute and convalescent COVID-19 were sourced from the United States, Italy and Spain. PBMCs, B-cell-depleted T cells, or T cells provided the cDNA or gDNA that made up the material.

Authors' data handling: Quantification of nucleated cells was approximated via reference gene primer amplification. Some clones are missing from TCRdb's copy, which holds only in-frame ones; the method was immunoSEQ multiplex PCR. V and J calls plus clone size are reproduced from that table; the DNA served to infer D and trimming. In the table there are about 83,000 clones, 88% of which are singletons. The germline V gene has CDR1 LNHDA and CDR2 SQIVND (reference sequence). CDR3 length equals 16 residues. V dropped 3 bases and J dropped 6; count of bases not matched to a gene: 5. V and J are TRBV19 and TRBJ2-3; 14 bases agree with TRBD2. Material: peripheral blood. The clonotype originates from a human donor in a cohort sampled during active COVID-19. The CDR3 sequence: CASSMGLAGVLDTQYF. The CDR3 nucleotides are TGTGCCAGTAGTATGGGACTAGCGGGGGTATTGGATACGCAGTATTTT.